These 14 T cell receptor beta chains came from one sample sequenced in a study of T cell responses to AZD1222 COVID-19 vaccine. Assay used: immunoSEQ multiplex PCR; TCRdb lists only in-frame clones, some missing. The sample contains about 150,000 clones, 90% to 95% of which appear only once. The input for sequencing was peripheral blood, taken 28 days after the second AZD1222 dose. The origin of the receptors is an adult who received the AZD1222 COVID-19 vaccine.

In this sample, this clone turned up once. The chain employs TRBV4-1 and TRBJ2-1; D is unresolved. The V and J ends lost 11 bases and 12 bases respectively, with 17 bases between them. Germline lookup yields CDR1 MGHRA and CDR2 YSYEKL. The CDR3 contains 11 residues. CDR3 DNA: TGCGCCGCTGGAGAGTCCTTGGGGCAGTTCTTC. It is translated as CAAGESLGQFF.

The V and J genes are TRBV9 and TRBJ1-3; D is undetermined. CDR1 and CDR2 from the germline V gene are SGDLS and YYNGEE. There are 15 residues in the CDR3. V was pared by 2 bases and J by 0 bases, with 9 bases between. As DNA, the CDR3 is TGTGCCAGCAGCGTCGAGGACTACTCTGGAAACACCATATATTTT. Its protein is CASSVEDYSGNTIYF.

A note on this clone: Within the sample, other DNA sequences also encode this same CDR3. The V and J genes are TRBV27 and TRBJ1-5; D remains unclear. The ends were cut back, 6 bases at V and 5 bases at J, with 11 bases in the middle. This CDR3 has 13 residues. The germline V gene encodes CDR1 MNHEY and CDR2 SMNVEV (reference sequence). The CDR3 loop is CASSPSRDQPQHF. CDR3 nucleotide sequence: TGTGCCAGCAGCCCCTCTAGGGATCAGCCCCAGCATTTT.

The chain combines TRBV7-2 with TRBJ1-5; no firm D call. CDR1 is SGHTA, CDR2 FQGNSA, per germline. The V and J ends lost 5 bases and 1 base respectively, with 15 bases between them. This CDR3 contains 16 residues. This CDR3 is CASSRTGNPSNQPQHF. In nucleotides, the CDR3 is TGTGCCAGCAGCCGTACCGGGAATCCAAGCAATCAGCCCCAGCATTTT.

This clone has a single count. Distinct nucleotide sequences in the sample also encode this CDR3. V is TRBV12-3 or TRBV12-4 and J is TRBJ2-3; D is ambiguous. Trimming took off 1 base at V and 9 bases at J, with 5 bases between the two ends. The CDR3 spans 11 residues. For the CDR3, the DNA is TGTGCCAGCAGTTTAGAGGGAACGCAGTATTTT. Translated: CASSLEGTQYF.

This clone was found once. The genes are TRBV19 and TRBJ1-2; TRBD1 aligns across 8 bases. From germline, CDR1 is LNHDA and CDR2 SQIVND (reference sequence). The CDR3 extends over 15 amino acids. V was clipped by 7 bases and J by 0 bases; unmatched bases: 7. CDR3 DNA sequence: TGTGCCAGTACCTGGCGGGACAGGCCTAACTATGGCTACACCTTC. This encodes CASTWRDRPNYGYTF.

The V call is TRBV19, the J call TRBJ1-1; a possible D gene is TRBD1 (5 bases). The CDR3 extends over 16 amino acids. Trimming took off 3 bases at V and 1 base at J, with 15 bases between the two ends. CDR1 is LNHDA, CDR2 SQIVND, per germline (reference sequence). The CDR3 DNA is TGTGCCAGTAGTATGGGCAGGGAAGGACAGAACACTGAAGCTTTCTTT. Its translation: CASSMGREGQNTEAFF.

This chain joins TRBV3-1 (or the pseudogene TRBV3-2) and TRBJ1-1; D unclear. The CDR3 sequence is 12 residues long. The V gene lost 1 base and the J gene lost 5 bases, with 5 bases spanning the gap. Germline V gene sequence: CDR1 LGHDT, CDR2 YNNKEL (reference sequence). The CDR3 bases are TGTGCCAGCAGCCAAGTGCCAACTGAAGCTTTCTTT. It translates to CASSQVPTEAFF.

The genes are TRBV9 and TRBJ1-1; possible D gene TRBD1, 5 bases. CDR1 SGDLS and CDR2 YYNGEE come from the germline V gene. V was pared by 4 bases and J by 7 bases, with 11 bases between. The CDR3 is 12 amino acids. The CDR3 region has the DNA TGTGCCAGCAGCCCCCGGGACGGTGAAGCTTTCTTT. It yields the protein CASSPRDGEAFF.

The J gene is TRBJ1-1, the V gene TRBV9, with D tentatively TRBD1 (5 bases). This CDR3 spans 16 amino acids. V was cut by 0 bases and J by 3 bases, with 15 bases left in between. Germline V gene data show CDR1 as SGDLS and CDR2 as YYNGEE. The CDR3 DNA reads as TGTGCCAGCAGCGTAGGGCCCAACGGAGGGGACACTGAAGCTTTCTTT. This translates into CASSVGPNGGDTEAFF.

The chain employs TRBV20-1 and TRBJ2-1; D is perhaps TRBD1 or TRBD2 (6 bases each). Germline CDR1 DFQATT, CDR2 SNEGSKA (reference sequence). The CDR3 is 8 amino acids. The V end lost 7 bases, the J end lost 15 bases, and 10 bases lay between the germline ends. CDR3 in DNA: TGCAGTGTTGGGGGGCTGTTCTTC. Protein sequence: CSVGGLFF.

This clone was seen only once. The V gene is TRBV28, the J gene TRBJ1-1, with TRBD1 matching 8 bases. Looked up from germline, CDR1 is MDHEN and CDR2 is SYDVKM. This CDR3 contains 14 residues. V lost 6 bases to trimming and J lost 6 bases; unmatched junction nucleotides: 9. The CDR3 here is CASRPSGQGSEAFF. The CDR3 DNA reads as TGTGCCAGCAGGCCGAGCGGACAGGGCTCTGAAGCTTTCTTT.

This clone has a single count. The CDR3 sequence: CASSPSRLAGDNEQFF. In DNA form, the CDR3 reads TGCGCCAGCAGCCCTTCCCGACTAGCGGGGGACAATGAGCAGTTCTTC. The chain carries TRBV5-1 and TRBJ2-1; 12 bases are shared with TRBD2. Trimming at V came to 4 bases and at J to 5 bases, leaving 7 bases not matched to a gene. Germline lookup yields CDR1 SGHRS and CDR2 YFSETQ. This CDR3 comprises 16 residues.

The rearrangement joins TRBV6-5 to TRBJ2-1; D gene unclear. The CDR3 consists of 13 residues. Trimming shortened V by 7 bases and J by 10 bases, and 17 bases separated the two germline ends. Per germline, CDR1 MNHEY and CDR2 SVGAGI. The CDR3 protein is CASNQLGRSEQFF. The CDR3 nucleotides are TGTGCCAGCAACCAACTTGGACGAAGCGAGCAGTTCTTC.